This T cell receptor beta chain was obtained from a study of tissue T cells after allogeneic stem cell transplantation. Study-level findings and limits: Motif-based clustering found tissue-specific repertoire signatures shared across patients, though few clones were shared. Tissue-detected TCR repertoire was only partly captured by blood and spleen T cells.

GI sites, liver, skin and spleen were taken after median 9.75 post-mortem hours. CDR3 length: 15 residues. V gave up 6 bases and J gave up 2 bases; unmatched junction bases: 8. From germline, CDR1 is MDHEN and CDR2 SYDVKM. As for this clone: Its cognate antigen is unknown.

The method was immunoSEQ multiplex PCR; TCRdb's version includes in-frame clones alone and lacks a portion of them. The data contain more than 9,000 clones, 60% to 80% of them singletons. This specimen consisted of tissue from the stomach, obtained at autopsy. This TCR derives from a male donor at least 60 years old with lung cancer. This sequence joins TRBV28 and TRBJ2-7, with 9 bases that match TRBD2. CDR3: CASRQGAGGPYEQYF. The CDR3 nucleotides are TGTGCCAGCAGGCAAGGGGCGGGAGGGCCCTACGAGCAGTACTTC.